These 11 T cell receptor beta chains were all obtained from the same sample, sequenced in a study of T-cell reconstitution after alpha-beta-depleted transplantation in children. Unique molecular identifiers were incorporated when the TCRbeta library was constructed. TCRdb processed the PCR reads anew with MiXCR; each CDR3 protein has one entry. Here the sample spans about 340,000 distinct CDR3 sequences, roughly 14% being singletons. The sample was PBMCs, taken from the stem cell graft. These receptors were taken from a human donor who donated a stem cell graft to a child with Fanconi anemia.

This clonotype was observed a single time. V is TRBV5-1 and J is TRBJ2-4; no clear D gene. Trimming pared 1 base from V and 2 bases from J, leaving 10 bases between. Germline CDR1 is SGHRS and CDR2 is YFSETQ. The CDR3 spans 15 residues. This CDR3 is CASSLIVGTKNIQYF. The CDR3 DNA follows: TGCGCCAGCAGCTTGATAGTGGGAACCAAAAACATTCAGTACTTC.

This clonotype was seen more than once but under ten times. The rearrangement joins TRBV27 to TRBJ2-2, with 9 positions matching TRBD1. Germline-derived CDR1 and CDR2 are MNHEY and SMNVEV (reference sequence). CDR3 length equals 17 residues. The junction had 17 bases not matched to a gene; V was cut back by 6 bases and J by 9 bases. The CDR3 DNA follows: TGTGCCAGCAGCAGCAAAACCGGGACAGGGACCCCATGGGAGCTGTTTTTT. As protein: CASSSKTGTGTPWELFF.

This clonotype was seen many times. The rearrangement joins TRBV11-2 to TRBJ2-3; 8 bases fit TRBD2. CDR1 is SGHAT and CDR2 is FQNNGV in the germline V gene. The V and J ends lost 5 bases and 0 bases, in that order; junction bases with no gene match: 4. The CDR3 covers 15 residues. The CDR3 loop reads CASSPQRGSTDTQYF. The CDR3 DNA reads TGTGCCAGCAGCCCTCAGCGGGGGAGCACAGATACGCAGTATTTT. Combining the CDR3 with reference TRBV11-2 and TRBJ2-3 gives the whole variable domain EAGVAQSPRYKIIEKRQSVAFWCNPISGHATLYWYQQILGQGPKLLIQFQNNGVVDDSQLPKDRFSAERLKGVDSTLKIQPAKLEDSAVYLCASSPQRGSTDTQYFGPGTRLTVL.

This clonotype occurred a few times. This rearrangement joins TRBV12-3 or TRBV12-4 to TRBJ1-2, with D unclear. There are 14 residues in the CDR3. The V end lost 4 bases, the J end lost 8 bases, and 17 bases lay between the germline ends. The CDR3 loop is CASSSGPLSGGYTF. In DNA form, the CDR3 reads TGTGCCAGCAGTTCCGGACCTTTAAGTGGAGGCTACACCTTC.

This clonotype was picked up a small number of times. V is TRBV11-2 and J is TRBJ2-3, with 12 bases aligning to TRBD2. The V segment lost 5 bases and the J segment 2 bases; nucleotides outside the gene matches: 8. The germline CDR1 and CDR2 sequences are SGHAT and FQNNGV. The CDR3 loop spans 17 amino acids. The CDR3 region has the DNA TGTGCCAGCAGCCCCGGACTAGCGGGGCTGGTCACAGATACGCAGTATTTT. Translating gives CASSPGLAGLVTDTQYF.

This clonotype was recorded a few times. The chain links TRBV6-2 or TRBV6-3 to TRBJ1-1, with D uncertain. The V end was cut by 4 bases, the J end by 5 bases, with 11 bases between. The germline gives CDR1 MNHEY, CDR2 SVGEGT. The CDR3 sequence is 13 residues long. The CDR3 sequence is CASSFQDGTEAFF. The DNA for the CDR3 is TGTGCCAGCAGTTTCCAGGACGGAACTGAAGCTTTCTTT.

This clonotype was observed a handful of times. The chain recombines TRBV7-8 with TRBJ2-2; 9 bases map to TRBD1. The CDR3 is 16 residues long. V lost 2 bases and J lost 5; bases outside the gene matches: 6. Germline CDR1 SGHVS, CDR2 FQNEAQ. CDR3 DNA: TGTGCCAGCAGCTTAAGAGACAGGGGGATAACCGGGGAGCTGTTTTTT. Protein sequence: CASSLRDRGITGELFF.

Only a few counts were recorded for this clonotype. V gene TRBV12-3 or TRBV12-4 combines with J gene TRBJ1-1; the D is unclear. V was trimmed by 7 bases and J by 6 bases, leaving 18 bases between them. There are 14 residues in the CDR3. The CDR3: CASISFPGMAEAFF. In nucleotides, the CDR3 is TGTGCCAGCATTAGTTTCCCGGGGATGGCTGAAGCTTTCTTT.

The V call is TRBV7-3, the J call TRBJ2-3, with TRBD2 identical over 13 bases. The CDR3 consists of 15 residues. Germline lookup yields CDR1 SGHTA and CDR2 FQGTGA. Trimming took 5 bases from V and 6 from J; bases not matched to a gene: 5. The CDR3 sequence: CASSLGTSGADTQYF. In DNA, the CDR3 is TGTGCCAGCAGCCTTGGGACTAGCGGGGCTGATACGCAGTATTTT.

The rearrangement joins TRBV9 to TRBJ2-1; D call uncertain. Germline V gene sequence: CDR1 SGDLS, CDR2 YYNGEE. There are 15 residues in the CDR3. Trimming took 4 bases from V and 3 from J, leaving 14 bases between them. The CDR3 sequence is CASSPWSAIYNEQFF. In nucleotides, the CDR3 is TGTGCCAGCAGCCCTTGGTCAGCGATCTACAATGAGCAGTTCTTC.

Here the CDR3 DNA reads TGTGCCAGCAGCGGTTCTTTAGGGGGGCGAGAGGAAAAACTGTTTTTT. The encoded protein is CASSGSLGGREEKLFF. The chain has TRBV6-5 and TRBJ1-4; D might be TRBD1 (6 bases). V lost 6 bases to trimming and J lost 8 bases, with 22 bases between them. The CDR3 totals 16 residues. The germline V gene encodes CDR1 MNHEY and CDR2 SVGAGI.